The clone carrying this T cell receptor beta chain has at least ten counts. Antigen specificity is unknown. From germline, CDR1 is SQVTM and CDR2 ANQGSEA. The CDR3 extends over 14 amino acids. V lost 5 bases and J 5 bases, leaving 18 bases between the germline ends. This sample is drawn from a study of identical twins. Study results and caveats: Researchers reported excess low generation probability among twin-shared out-of-frame alpha sequences.

TCRdb re-derived calls from the 5' RACE reads in MiXCR, one entry per CDR3 protein. This sample has hundreds of thousands of distinct CDR3 sequences, with approximately 6% found just once. The source of this sequence is a man between 18 and 35 years old in good health. The rearrangement joins TRBV29-1 to TRBJ1-2; tentatively, D is TRBD1 (5 bases). What was sequenced was naive T cells sorted from blood. CDR3 loop: CSVLEGRRTYGYTF. As DNA, the CDR3 is TGCAGCGTTCTTGAGGGACGGAGGACTTATGGCTACACCTTC.